This is a list of T cell receptor beta chains from one sample in a study of cytomegalovirus exposure and HLA in healthy donors. Repertoires were generated with immunoSEQ multiplex PCR, while TCRdb's copy carries only in-frame clones and drops some. The profile covers about 150,000 clones, with about 85% appearing a single time and roughly 2.3% taken by the ten largest. Sequences were obtained from PBMCs. These receptors originate from a woman between 18 and 29 years old in good health and CMV-seronegative. Both conserved end residues are part of each CDR3. A D gene is named only where the DNA matches it firmly. Part of the rows lack a size; the others show once, few, many or a class for expanded clones.

CDR3aa,CDR3nt,d_gene,abundance,len,v_gene,j_gene
CASSAQRQLHQPQHF,TGTGCCAGCAGTGCCCAAAGACAGCTTCATCAGCCCCAGCATTTT,NA,NA,15,TRBV25-1,TRBJ1-5
CASSLDGYGYTF,TGTGCCAGCAGCTTAGACGGCTATGGCTACACCTTC,NA,few,12,TRBV11-3,TRBJ1-2
CASSPWRGSAGNIQYF,TGTGCCAGCAGCCCCTGGCGGGGGAGCGCCGGGAACATTCAGTACTTC,TRBD2,NA,16,TRBV14,TRBJ2-4
CASSIQHRGGLFF,TGTGCCAGTAGTATACAGCACCGGGGAGGGCTGTTTTTT,NA,NA,13,TRBV19,TRBJ2-2
CASSEGQGADGYTF,TGTGCCAGCAGCGAAGGACAGGGGGCGGACGGCTACACCTTC,TRBD1,NA,14,TRBV7-9,TRBJ1-2
CASSYSRTEAFF,TGTGCCAGCAGTTACTCGAGAACTGAAGCTTTCTTT,NA,NA,12,TRBV6-6,TRBJ1-1
CASSLLAGVSNEQFF,TGTGCCAGCTCACTTCTAGCGGGAGTTAGCAATGAGCAGTTCTTC,TRBD2,NA,15,TRBV18,TRBJ2-1
CASSPRVDYGYTF,TGTGCCAGCAGCCCCAGGGTAGACTATGGCTACACCTTC,NA,NA,13,TRBV5-4,TRBJ1-2
CASSQGRGGDTQYF,TGCGCCAGCAGCCAGGGGAGGGGCGGAGATACGCAGTATTTT,TRBD2,NA,14,TRBV4-3,TRBJ2-3
CAVYSETGSTGNYGYTF,TGTGCCGTATATTCGGAAACCGGGAGCACGGGGAACTATGGCTACACCTTC,NA,NA,17,TRBV28,TRBJ1-2
CASSPLGGPEQFF,TGTGCCAGCAGCCCACTGGGGGGGCCTGAGCAGTTCTTC,NA,NA,13,TRBV7-6,TRBJ2-1
CASSGGGGYTF,TGCGCCAGCAGCGGCGGAGGTGGCTACACCTTC,NA,NA,11,TRBV5-1,TRBJ1-2
CASRDDRQGYNEQFF,TGTGCCAGCAGAGACGACCGACAGGGTTACAATGAGCAGTTCTTC,TRBD1,NA,15,TRBV2,TRBJ2-1
CAWSRDRISGANVLTF,TGTGCCTGGAGTCGAGACAGGATCTCTGGGGCCAACGTCCTGACTTTC,NA,NA,16,TRBV30,TRBJ2-6
CASSIGRVVYTEAFF,TGTGCCAGTAGTATTGGCAGGGTGGTTTATACTGAAGCTTTCTTT,NA,NA,15,TRBV19,TRBJ1-1
CASSLGLAGVSDTQYF,TGTGCCAGCAGCCTCGGACTAGCGGGAGTGTCGGATACGCAGTATTTT,TRBD2,NA,16,TRBV11-3,TRBJ2-3
CASSLSYTGELFF,TGTGCCAGCAGCTTATCGTACACCGGGGAGCTGTTTTTT,NA,NA,13,TRBV7-2,TRBJ2-2
CASGISYREINEQYF,TGTGCCAGCGGAATTTCATACAGGGAAATCAACGAGCAGTACTTC,NA,NA,15,TRBV18,TRBJ2-7
CASSQAGGRDTQYF,TGTGCCAGTAGTCAGGCGGGGGGGCGTGATACGCAGTATTTT,TRBD2,NA,14,TRBV19,TRBJ2-3
CASSYSPGTSLGQQYF,TGTGCCAGCAGTTACAGTCCCGGGACTAGTCTGGGGCAGCAGTACTTC,TRBD2,once,16,TRBV6-5,TRBJ2-7
CASSPGLAGRLNGTDTQYF,TGTGCCAGCTCCCCGGGACTAGCGGGACGACTTAACGGCACAGATACGCAGTATTTT,TRBD2,once,19,TRBV18,TRBJ2-3
CASSPRTGYEQYF,TGTGCCAGCAGCCCTAGGACAGGCTACGAGCAGTACTTC,TRBD1,NA,13,TRBV9,TRBJ2-7